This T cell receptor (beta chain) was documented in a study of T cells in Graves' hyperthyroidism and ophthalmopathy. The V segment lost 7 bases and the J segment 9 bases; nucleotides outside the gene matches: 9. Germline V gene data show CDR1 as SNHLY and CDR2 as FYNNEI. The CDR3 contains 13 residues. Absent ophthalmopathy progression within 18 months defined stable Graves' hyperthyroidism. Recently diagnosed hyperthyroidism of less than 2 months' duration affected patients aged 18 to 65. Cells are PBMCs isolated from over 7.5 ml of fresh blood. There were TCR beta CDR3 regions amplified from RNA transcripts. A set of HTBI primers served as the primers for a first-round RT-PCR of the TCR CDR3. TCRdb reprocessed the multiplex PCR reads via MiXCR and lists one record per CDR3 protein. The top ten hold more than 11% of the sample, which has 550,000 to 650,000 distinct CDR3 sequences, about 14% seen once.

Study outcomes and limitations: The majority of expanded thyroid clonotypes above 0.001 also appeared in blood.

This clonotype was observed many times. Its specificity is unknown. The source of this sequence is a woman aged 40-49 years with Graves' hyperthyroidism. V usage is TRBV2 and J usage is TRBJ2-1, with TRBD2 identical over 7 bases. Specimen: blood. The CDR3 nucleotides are TGTGCCAGCAACCGGGGAGGGGCGGCTGAGCAGTTCTTC. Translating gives CASNRGGAAEQFF.